Listed here is a single T cell receptor beta chain. As yet, its antigen is unknown. This sample was taken from a study of T cell responses to AZD1222 COVID-19 vaccine. The study's findings and limits: AZD1222 recipients seropositive at baseline numbered only 5 or 6. Donors were mostly white British, more females; clonal diversity possibly underestimated.

Pooled in the analysis were second doses at about 4 or about 12 weeks. The CDR3 has 16 residues. V lost 0 bases and J lost 5, with 14 bases in between. Germline V gene sequence: CDR1 SGHDT, CDR2 YYEEEE. The table came from immunoSEQ multiplex PCR; TCRdb's copy has only in-frame clones and leaves some out. Among 95,000 to 110,000 clones, around 93% were seen once, and the ten largest hold roughly 8.9%. This clonotype was sampled from an adult who received the AZD1222 COVID-19 vaccine. The V and J genes are TRBV5-6 and TRBJ1-4; no clear D. This sample comprised peripheral blood, obtained 28 days after the second AZD1222 dose. The CDR3 DNA follows: TGTGCCAGCAGCTTGGCCTCTATATCGAAGAATGAAAAACTGTTTTTT. Translated, it gives CASSLASISKNEKLFF.